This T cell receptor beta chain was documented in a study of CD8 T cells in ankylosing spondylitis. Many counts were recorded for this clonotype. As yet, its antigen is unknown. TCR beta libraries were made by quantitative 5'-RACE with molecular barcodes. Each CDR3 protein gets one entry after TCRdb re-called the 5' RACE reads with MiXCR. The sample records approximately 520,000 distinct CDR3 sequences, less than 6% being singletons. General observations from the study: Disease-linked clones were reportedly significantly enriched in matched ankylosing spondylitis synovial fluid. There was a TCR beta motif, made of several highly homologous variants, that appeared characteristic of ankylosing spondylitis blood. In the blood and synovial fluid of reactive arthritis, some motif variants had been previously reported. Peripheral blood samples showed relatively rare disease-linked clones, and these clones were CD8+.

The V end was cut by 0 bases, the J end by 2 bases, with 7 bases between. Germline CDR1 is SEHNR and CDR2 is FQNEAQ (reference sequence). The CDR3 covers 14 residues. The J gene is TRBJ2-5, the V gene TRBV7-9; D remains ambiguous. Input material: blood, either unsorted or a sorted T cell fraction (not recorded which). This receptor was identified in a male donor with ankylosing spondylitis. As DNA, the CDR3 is TGTGCCAGCAGCTTAGCAAGGCAACAAGAGACCCAGTACTTC. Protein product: CASSLARQQETQYF.